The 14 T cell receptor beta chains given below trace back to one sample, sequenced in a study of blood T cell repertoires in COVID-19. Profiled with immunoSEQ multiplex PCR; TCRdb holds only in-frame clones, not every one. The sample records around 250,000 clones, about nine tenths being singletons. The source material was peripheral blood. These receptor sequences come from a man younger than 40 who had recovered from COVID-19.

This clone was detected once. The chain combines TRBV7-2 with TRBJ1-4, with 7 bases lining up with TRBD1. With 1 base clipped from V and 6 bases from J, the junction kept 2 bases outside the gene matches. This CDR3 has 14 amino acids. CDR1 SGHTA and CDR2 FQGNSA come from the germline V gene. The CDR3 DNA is TGTGCCAGCAGCTTAGGGGGGACAGATGAAAAACTGTTTTTT. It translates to CASSLGGTDEKLFF.

The CDR3 DNA reads TGCGCCAGCGGGGGACAGGGATACACTGAAGCTTTCTTT. It codes for CASGGQGYTEAFF. V usage is TRBV10-1 and J usage is TRBJ1-1; 9 positions match TRBD1. The CDR3 has 13 amino acids. CDR1 WNHNN and CDR2 SYGVQD come from the germline V gene (reference sequence). V lost 8 bases to trimming and J lost 3 bases; unmatched junction nucleotides: 4.

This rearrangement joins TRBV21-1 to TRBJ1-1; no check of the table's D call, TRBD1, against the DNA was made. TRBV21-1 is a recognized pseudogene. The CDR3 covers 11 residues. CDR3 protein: CASSSRQEAFF. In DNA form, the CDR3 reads TGTGCCAGCAGCAGCCGACAGGAAGCTTTCTTT.

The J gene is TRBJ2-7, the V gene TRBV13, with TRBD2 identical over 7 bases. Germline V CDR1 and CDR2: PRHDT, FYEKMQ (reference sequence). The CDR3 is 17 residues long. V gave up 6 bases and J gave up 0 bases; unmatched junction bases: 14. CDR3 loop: CASSQLAGAGPSYEQYF. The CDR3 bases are TGTGCCAGCAGTCAGTTAGCGGGCGCGGGCCCCTCCTACGAGCAGTACTTC. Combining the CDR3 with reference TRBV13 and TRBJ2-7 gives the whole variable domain AAGVIQSPRHLIKEKRETATLKCYPIPRHDTVYWYQQGPGQDPQFLISFYEKMQSDKGSIPDRFSAQQFSDYHSELNMSSLELGDSALYFCASSQLAGAGPSYEQYFGPGTRLTVT.

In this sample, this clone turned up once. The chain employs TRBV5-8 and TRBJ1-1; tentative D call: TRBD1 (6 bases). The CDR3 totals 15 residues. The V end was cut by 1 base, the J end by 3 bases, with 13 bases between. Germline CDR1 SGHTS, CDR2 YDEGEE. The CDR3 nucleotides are TGTGCCAGCAGCTTGCCTAGGGCAGGGGACACTGAAGCTTTCTTT. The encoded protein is CASSLPRAGDTEAFF.

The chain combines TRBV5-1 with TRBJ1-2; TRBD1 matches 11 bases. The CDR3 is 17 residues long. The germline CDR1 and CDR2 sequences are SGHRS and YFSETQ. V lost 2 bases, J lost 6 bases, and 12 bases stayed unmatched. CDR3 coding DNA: TGCGCCAGCAGCTTCGGGACAGGGGGAGGCACAACGGATGGCTACACCTTC. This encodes CASSFGTGGGTTDGYTF. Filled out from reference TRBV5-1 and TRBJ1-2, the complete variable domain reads KAGVTQTPRYLIKTRGQQVTLSCSPISGHRSVSWYQQTPGQGLQFLFEYFSETQRNKGNFPGRFSGRQFSNSRSEMNVSTLELGDSALYLCASSFGTGGGTTDGYTFGSGTRLTVV.

The chain's CDR3 is CSVSRGQGPSSGNTIYF. In DNA form, the CDR3 reads TGCAGCGTTAGCCGGGGACAGGGGCCAAGCTCTGGAAACACCATATATTTT. The chain employs TRBV29-1 and TRBJ1-3, with 10 bases fitting TRBD1. Looked up from germline, CDR1 is SQVTM and CDR2 is ANQGSEA. The CDR3 length is 17 residues. With 5 bases clipped from V and 0 bases from J, the junction kept 10 bases outside the gene matches.

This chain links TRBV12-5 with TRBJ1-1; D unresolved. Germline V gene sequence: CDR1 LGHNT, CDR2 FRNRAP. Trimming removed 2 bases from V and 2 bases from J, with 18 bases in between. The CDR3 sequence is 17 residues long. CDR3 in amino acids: CASGLFPGYTANTEAFF. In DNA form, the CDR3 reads TGTGCTAGTGGTTTGTTTCCGGGATACACCGCCAACACTGAAGCTTTCTTT.

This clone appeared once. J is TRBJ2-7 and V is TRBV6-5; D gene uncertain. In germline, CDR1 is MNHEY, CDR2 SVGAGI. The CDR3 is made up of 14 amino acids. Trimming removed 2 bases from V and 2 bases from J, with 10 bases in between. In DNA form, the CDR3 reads TGTGCCAGCAGTTACAGAGGCAACACCTACGAGCAGTACTTC. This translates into CASSYRGNTYEQYF.

The DNA for the CDR3 is TGTGCCAGCAGCTTAGACAGGGAACGGCCAGATACGCAGTATTTT. Residues: CASSLDRERPDTQYF. V gene TRBV7-6 combines with J gene TRBJ2-3; D is perhaps TRBD1 (6 bases). Trimming took 1 base from V and 4 from J, leaving 12 bases between them. The CDR3 is 15 amino acids. Per the germline V gene, CDR1 is SGHVS and CDR2 is FNYEAQ.

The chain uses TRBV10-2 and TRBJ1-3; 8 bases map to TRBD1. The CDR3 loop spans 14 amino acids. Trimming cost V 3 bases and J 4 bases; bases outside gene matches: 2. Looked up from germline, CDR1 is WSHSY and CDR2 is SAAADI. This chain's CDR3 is CASSEQGGGNTIYF. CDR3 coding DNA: TGCGCCAGCAGTGAACAGGGGGGAGGAAACACCATATATTTT.

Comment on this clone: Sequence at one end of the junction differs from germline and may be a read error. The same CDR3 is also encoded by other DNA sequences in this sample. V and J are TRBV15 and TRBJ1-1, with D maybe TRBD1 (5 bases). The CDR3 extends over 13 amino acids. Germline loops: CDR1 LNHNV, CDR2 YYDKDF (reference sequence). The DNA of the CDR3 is TGCGCCACCAGCCAATCGGGGGGGGGTGAAGCTTTCTTT. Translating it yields CATSQSGGGEAFF.

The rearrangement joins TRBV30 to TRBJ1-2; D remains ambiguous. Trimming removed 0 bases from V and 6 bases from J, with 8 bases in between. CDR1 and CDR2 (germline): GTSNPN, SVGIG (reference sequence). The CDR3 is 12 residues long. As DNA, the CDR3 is TGTGCCTGGAGTGTGATCGGGAATGGCTACACCTTC. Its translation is CAWSVIGNGYTF.

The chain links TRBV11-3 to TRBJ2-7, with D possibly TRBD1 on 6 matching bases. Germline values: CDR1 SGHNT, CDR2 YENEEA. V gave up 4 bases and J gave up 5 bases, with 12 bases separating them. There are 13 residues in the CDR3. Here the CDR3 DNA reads TGTGCCAGCAGCTCCTCAGGGGCCCACGAGCAGTACTTC. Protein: CASSSSGAHEQYF.